These 21 T cell receptor beta chains share one sample of origin, sequenced in a study of blood T cell repertoires in COVID-19. TCRdb's copy holds only in-frame clones and misses some; the assay was immunoSEQ multiplex PCR. The profile covers a few hundred thousand clones, with about 82% appearing a single time and around 1.7% taken by the ten largest. Sequenced input: peripheral blood. These TCRs come from a woman aged 45-65 years with acute or convalescent COVID-19.

This chain uses TRBV6-2 or TRBV6-3 with TRBJ1-1; TRBD1 matches 11 bases. The germline CDR1 and CDR2 sequences are MNHEY and SVGEGT. The CDR3 spans 17 residues. The V and J ends lost 5 bases and 6 bases, in that order; junction bases with no gene match: 14. The DNA of the CDR3 is TGTGCCAGCAGTCTTTACATAGGACAGGGGGCAAGGCCTGAAGCTTTCTTT. Encoded protein: CASSLYIGQGARPEAFF.

The chain carries TRBV30 and TRBJ2-7; TRBD1 matches 9 bases. Germline V gives CDR1 GTSNPN, CDR2 SVGIG (reference sequence). With V trimmed by 1 base and J by 5 bases, 9 bases remained unmatched. The CDR3 is 15 residues long. CDR3 nucleotide sequence: TGTGCCTGGAGTGCTCTGGGGACAGGGTTTGACGAGCAGTACTTC. It yields the protein CAWSALGTGFDEQYF. The full variable domain, rest sourced from reference TRBV30 and TRBJ2-7, is SQTIHQWPATLVQPVGSPLSLECTVEGTSNPNLYWYRQAAGRGLQLLFYSVGIGQISSEVPQNLSASRPQDRQFILSSKKLLLSDSGFYLCAWSALGTGFDEQYFGPGTRLTVT.

The chain combines TRBV7-7 with TRBJ2-2; weak D call: TRBD1 (5 bases). The V end lost 4 bases, the J end lost 1 base, and 10 bases lay between the germline ends. The CDR3 is 15 residues long. Germline CDR1 SSHAT, CDR2 FNYEAQ (reference sequence). The CDR3 nucleotides read TGTGCCAGCAGCTCCTCCACAGGGAACACCGGGGAGCTGTTTTTT. Its translation is CASSSSTGNTGELFF.

The chain links TRBV9 to TRBJ1-2, with 7 bases identical to TRBD1. The CDR3 is made up of 13 amino acids. CDR1 is SGDLS, CDR2 YYNGEE, per germline. The V and J ends lost 2 bases and 7 bases, in that order; junction bases with no gene match: 5. The CDR3 spells CASSVTGLSGYTF. In DNA, the CDR3 is TGTGCCAGCAGCGTGACAGGGTTGTCTGGCTACACCTTC.

The chain employs TRBV9 and TRBJ1-5; a possible D gene is TRBD1 (5 bases). The CDR3 consists of 14 residues. V lost 0 bases and J lost 5, with 9 bases in between. From germline, CDR1 is SGDLS and CDR2 YYNGEE. The CDR3 spells CASSVDRSDQPQHF. DNA of the CDR3: TGTGCCAGCAGCGTAGACAGGAGCGATCAGCCCCAGCATTTT.

The chain combines TRBV7-9 with TRBJ1-2; 9 nucleotides agree with TRBD1. Looked up from germline, CDR1 is SEHNR and CDR2 is FQNEAQ (reference sequence). The V segment lost 5 bases and the J segment 5 bases; nucleotides outside the gene matches: 3. CDR3 length equals 13 residues. The CDR3 DNA sequence: TGTGCCAGCAGCCGGGACAGGGAATATGGCTACACCTTC. It translates to CASSRDREYGYTF. Complete variable domain (other parts from reference TRBV7-9 and TRBJ1-2): DTGVSQNPRHKITKRGQNVTFRCDPISEHNRLYWYRQTLGQGPEFLTYFQNEAQLEKSRLLSDRFSAERPKGSFSTLEIQRTEQGDSAMYLCASSRDREYGYTFGSGTRLTVV.

The chain carries TRBV5-4 and TRBJ2-7; 9 nucleotides match TRBD1. The junction had 12 bases not matched to a gene; V was cut back by 4 bases and J by 1 base. The CDR3 loop spans 17 amino acids. The germline gives CDR1 SGHNT, CDR2 YYREEE (reference sequence). The CDR3 nucleotides are TGTGCCAGCAGCCCAGGAACAGGGGGCGCAAAATCCTACGAGCAGTACTTC. This gives the protein CASSPGTGGAKSYEQYF.

This chain uses TRBV5-1 with TRBJ2-1; D may be TRBD1 (6 bases). This CDR3 region has 15 residues. Trimming pared 4 bases from V and 5 bases from J, leaving 16 bases between. Germline V gives CDR1 SGHRS, CDR2 YFSETQ. The CDR3, as DNA: TGCGCCAGCAGCCTGGGTGGGGGCCGCCACAATGAGCAGTTCTTC. This sequence encodes CASSLGGGRHNEQFF.

The V call is TRBV6-5, the J call TRBJ1-1; no definite D call. V was pared by 4 bases and J by 2 bases, with 17 bases between. The CDR3 is 16 amino acids. Germline CDR1 reads MNHEY; CDR2 reads SVGAGI. CDR3 bases: TGTGCCAGCAGTTCTGGAGCGGTTACCAGTAACACTGAAGCTTTCTTT. Its protein is CASSSGAVTSNTEAFF.

The V and J genes are TRBV7-8 and TRBJ2-7; a possible D gene is TRBD1 (6 bases). Trimming shortened V by 1 base and J by 3 bases, and 10 bases separated the two germline ends. The length of the CDR3 is 14 residues. Germline-derived CDR1 and CDR2 are SGHVS and FQNEAQ. The DNA of the CDR3 is TGTGCCAGCAGCTTAGGGGGGCGCCACTACGAGCAGTACTTC. Its translation is CASSLGGRHYEQYF.

V and J are TRBV6-2 or TRBV6-3 and TRBJ2-7; tentatively, D is TRBD1 (6 bases). The CDR3 covers 13 residues. Trimming left V 5 bases short and J 2 bases short, with 10 bases between. Germline CDR1 reads MNHEY; CDR2 reads SVGEGT. The CDR3: CASSRAGAYEQYF. The DNA of the CDR3 is TGTGCCAGCAGTCGGGCAGGGGCCTACGAGCAGTACTTC.

The chain uses TRBV7-9 and TRBJ1-1; no clear D gene. V was shortened by 8 bases and J by 3 bases, with 10 bases between the two germline ends. Germline lookup yields CDR1 SEHNR and CDR2 FQNEAQ (reference sequence). The CDR3 sequence is 12 residues long. CDR3 in DNA: TGTGCCAGCGACTCGTTGTACACTGAAGCTTTCTTT. It codes for CASDSLYTEAFF.

Points on this clone: The junction departs from the called germline gene at one end, perhaps through a read error. The chain combines TRBV4-1 with TRBJ2-7; 16 nucleotides align to TRBD2. CDR3 length: 14 residues. Germline V lookup: CDR1 MGHRA, CDR2 YSYEKL. For the CDR3, the DNA is TGCGCCAGCAGCCAAGAGGGACTAGCGGGAGGGGTTCTCTTC. It is translated as CASSQEGLAGGVLF.

CDR3 sequence reads: CASSVDREQYF. In DNA form, the CDR3 reads TGCGCCAGCAGCGTCGACAGGGAGCAGTACTTC. The chain recombines TRBV5-1 with TRBJ2-7; tentatively, D is TRBD1 (6 bases). Per the germline V gene, CDR1 is SGHRS and CDR2 is YFSETQ. V lost 4 bases, J lost 7 bases, and 9 bases lay in between. CDR3 size: 11 residues. Based on the CDR3 plus reference TRBV5-1 and TRBJ2-7, the full variable domain is KAGVTQTPRYLIKTRGQQVTLSCSPISGHRSVSWYQQTPGQGLQFLFEYFSETQRNKGNFPGRFSGRQFSNSRSEMNVSTLELGDSALYLCASSVDREQYFGPGTRLTVT.

The chain couples TRBV18 to TRBJ1-2, with 9 bases matching TRBD1. Germline trimming cut 0 bases from V and 3 bases from J; bases unmatched to any gene: 5. CDR1 is KGHSH, CDR2 LQKENI, per germline. The CDR3 runs to 16 residues. This CDR3 reads CASSPPNRGQDYGYTF. The CDR3 coding sequence is TGTGCCAGCTCACCACCTAACAGGGGGCAGGACTATGGCTACACCTTC.

The sample holds one count of this clone. The V call is TRBV19, the J call TRBJ1-1; TRBD1 might be the D (6 bases). Germline CDR1 and CDR2: LNHDA and SQIVND (reference sequence). This CDR3 region has 14 residues. CDR3 region: CASTEGGSNTEAFF. CDR3 sequence (DNA): TGTGCTTCCACAGAAGGGGGTTCGAACACTGAAGCTTTCTTT.

The chain links TRBV6-4 to TRBJ2-3; no reliable D call. CDR1 and CDR2 (germline): MRHNA, SNTAGT. The CDR3 covers 13 residues. V was cut by 0 bases and J by 5 bases, with 6 bases left in between. The CDR3 bases are TGTGCCAGCAGTGACTCCCGAGGAGATACGCAGTATTTT. It codes for CASSDSRGDTQYF.

This chain joins TRBV19 and TRBJ2-7; maybe TRBD1 (6 bases). Trimming stripped 8 bases from V and 4 bases from J, with 9 bases between. Per the germline V gene, CDR1 is LNHDA and CDR2 is SQIVND (reference sequence). This CDR3 has 11 residues. CDR3 sequence (DNA): TGTGCCAGTCAGGGGAGTTACGAGCAGTACTTC. Its translation: CASQGSYEQYF. Full variable domain (missing parts from reference TRBV19 and TRBJ2-7): DGGITQSPKYLFRKEGQNVTLSCEQNLNHDAMYWYRQDPGQGLRLIYYSQIVNDFQKGDIAEGYSVSREKKESFPLTVTSAQKNPTAFYLCASQGSYEQYFGPGTRLTVT.

This clone appeared a few times. The J gene is TRBJ2-7, the V gene TRBV28, with D unclear. CDR1 and CDR2 from the germline V gene are MDHEN and SYDVKM. The CDR3 contains 13 residues. The ends were cut back, 3 bases at V and 2 bases at J, with 8 bases in the middle. DNA of the CDR3: TGTGCCAGCAGTTTCGGCGGAACCTACGAGCAGTACTTC. It specifies CASSFGGTYEQYF.

The gene calls are TRBV24-1 and TRBJ2-1, with 12 bases fitting TRBD2. CDR1 is KGHDR and CDR2 is SFDVKD in the germline V gene. V gave up 5 bases and J gave up 6 bases; unmatched junction bases: 10. There are 17 residues in the CDR3. CDR3 nucleotides: TGTGCCACCAGTGCCCTAGCGGGAGGGCCGGTAGGCAATGAGCAGTTCTTC. Its protein product is CATSALAGGPVGNEQFF.

This clone was seen only a few times. The gene calls are TRBV7-2 and TRBJ1-2, with a possible D match to TRBD1 (5 bases). V dropped 4 bases and J dropped 8 bases, with 14 bases sitting between them. This CDR3 comprises 13 residues. From germline, CDR1 is SGHTA and CDR2 FQGNSA. As DNA, the CDR3 is TGTGCCAGCAGCTCGACGGACACTTGGGGCTACACCTTC. It codes for CASSSTDTWGYTF.